Below, 18 T cell receptor beta chains from the same sample are listed, as sequenced in a study of blood T cell repertoires in COVID-19. This table comes from immunoSEQ multiplex PCR, and its TCRdb copy is limited to in-frame clones, with some not included. The data contain about 200,000 clones, about 81% of them singletons. The sequenced sample was peripheral blood. These receptors came from a woman older than 75 with COVID-19, enrolled during active disease.

J is TRBJ2-4 and V is TRBV19; 7 bases are shared with TRBD1. V shed 7 bases and J 5 bases; nucleotides not matched to a gene: 14. Germline V gene sequence: CDR1 LNHDA, CDR2 SQIVND (reference sequence). CDR3 size: 16 residues. CDR3 in amino acids: CASKLNHRDSQNIQYF. The CDR3 DNA sequence: TGTGCCAGTAAACTTAATCACCGGGACAGCCAAAACATTCAGTACTTC.

The chain links TRBV5-6 to TRBJ1-2, with D possibly matching TRBD1 (6 bases). Trimming shortened V by 0 bases and J by 6 bases, and 18 bases separated the two germline ends. This CDR3 has 16 residues. From germline, CDR1 is SGHDT and CDR2 YYEEEE. As DNA, the CDR3 is TGTGCCAGCAGCTTGGGTGCGTTGGGGGCAGATGATGGCTACACCTTC. Amino acids: CASSLGALGADDGYTF.

The table lists this clone with a count of one. V usage is TRBV27 and J usage is TRBJ2-2; 7 bases match TRBD2. Germline V gene data show CDR1 as MNHEY and CDR2 as SMNVEV (reference sequence). V gave up 6 bases and J gave up 3 bases; unmatched junction bases: 4. This CDR3 contains 14 residues. CDR3 region: CASRKRGDTGELFF. CDR3 DNA sequence: TGTGCCAGCAGAAAGCGGGGCGACACCGGGGAGCTGTTTTTT.

The chain couples TRBV7-2 to TRBJ1-2, with 10 bases fitting TRBD1. Germline V gene lookup returns CDR1 SGHTA and CDR2 FQGNSA. CDR3 size: 14 residues. V shed 5 bases and J 8 bases; nucleotides not matched to a gene: 8. The CDR3 DNA follows: TGTGCCAGCAGCGTAAGACAGGGGGCGCGCGGCTACACCTTC. It translates to CASSVRQGARGYTF.

This clone appeared a single time. Additional DNA sequences in this sample encode the identical CDR3. This chain links TRBV3-1 (or the pseudogene TRBV3-2) with TRBJ2-1; the match to TRBD2 covers 8 bases. The CDR3 runs to 15 residues. Germline-derived CDR1 and CDR2 are LGHDT and YNNKEL (reference sequence). V shed 4 bases and J 6 bases; nucleotides not matched to a gene: 8. CDR3 in DNA: TGTGCCAGCAGCCTTCCGGGACTAGGAGGCAATGAGCAGTTCTTC. This codes for CASSLPGLGGNEQFF.

The genes are TRBV28 and TRBJ1-6, with 8 bases matching TRBD1. Germline V gives CDR1 MDHEN, CDR2 SYDVKM. With V trimmed by 6 bases and J by 9 bases, 16 bases remained unmatched. The CDR3 has 17 residues. For the CDR3, the DNA is TGTGCCAGCAGCCTCATTGCCCCCGGACAGGGAGGTTCACCCCTCCACTTT. Its protein product is CASSLIAPGQGGSPLHF. The variable domain in full, completed from reference TRBV28 and TRBJ1-6, reads DVKVTQSSRYLVKRTGEKVFLECVQDMDHENMFWYRQDPGLGLRLIYFSYDVKMKEKGDIPEGYSVSREKKERFSLILESASTNQTSMYLCASSLIAPGQGGSPLHFGNGTRLTVT.

The chain carries TRBV30 and TRBJ2-1; TRBD2 agrees at 13 bases. Unmatched junction bases numbered 6, after V lost 1 base and J lost 9 bases. There are 15 residues in the CDR3. Per germline, CDR1 GTSNPN and CDR2 SVGIG (reference sequence). The CDR3 nucleotides read TGTGCCTGGAGTGGAACTAGCGGGAGGGCCGGTGAGCAGTTCTTC. Its protein is CAWSGTSGRAGEQFF.

The chain employs TRBV11-3 and TRBJ1-1; D not resolved. The CDR3 runs to 13 residues. Germline V gives CDR1 SGHNT, CDR2 YENEEA. V was trimmed by 4 bases and J by 8 bases, leaving 14 bases between them. The CDR3 region has the DNA TGTGCCAGCAGCTCCGGCCCGTGGGCGGAAGCTTTCTTT. Protein product: CASSSGPWAEAFF.

This clone was detected a few times. The rearrangement uses TRBV28 and TRBJ2-7; perhaps TRBD1 as D (6 bases). Germline assignment: CDR1 MDHEN and CDR2 SYDVKM. V lost 3 bases and J 2 bases, leaving 20 bases between the germline ends. The CDR3 contains 17 residues. The CDR3 bases are TGTGCCAGCAGTTTTCACGGTGATTATACAGGGACCTACGAGCAGTACTTC. Protein product: CASSFHGDYTGTYEQYF.

The chain couples TRBV3-1 (or the pseudogene TRBV3-2) to TRBJ2-3, with a weak D call TRBD1 (6 bases). Trimming removed 4 bases at V and 6 bases at J, with 17 bases between. Germline V gene lookup returns CDR1 LGHDT and CDR2 YNNKEL (reference sequence). This CDR3 contains 15 residues. The CDR3, as DNA: TGTGCCAGCAGCCTTTCGACAGGTTTCACGGATACGCAGTATTTT. Protein: CASSLSTGFTDTQYF.

The chain uses TRBV5-4 and TRBJ2-5; the match to TRBD2 covers 8 bases. CDR3 size: 14 residues. The J segment lost 1 base and the V segment lost 3 bases, leaving 2 bases of the junction unmatched. CDR1 is SGHNT and CDR2 is YYREEE in the germline V gene (reference sequence). The CDR3 DNA is TGTGCCAGCAGCTCCGGGGGGGTCCAAGAGACCCAGTACTTC. Amino acid sequence: CASSSGGVQETQYF. The full variable domain, with the rest looked up from reference TRBV5-4 and TRBJ2-5, is ETGVTQSPTHLIKTRGQQVTLRCSSQSGHNTVSWYQQALGQGPQFIFQYYREEENGRGNFPPRFSGLQFPNYSSELNVNALELDDSALYLCASSSGGVQETQYFGPGTRLLVL.

The chain employs TRBV18 and TRBJ2-3, with D maybe TRBD1 (5 bases). The CDR3 is made up of 14 amino acids. Trimming cost V 3 bases and J 4 bases, with 11 bases left between them. Germline V gene sequence: CDR1 KGHSH, CDR2 LQKENI. CDR3 DNA sequence: TGTGCCAGCTCACCCGGGCAGGGATCAGATACGCAGTATTTT. This translates into CASSPGQGSDTQYF. The full variable domain, rest sourced from reference TRBV18 and TRBJ2-3, is NAGVMQNPRHLVRRRGQEARLRCSPMKGHSHVYWYRQLPEEGLKFMVYLQKENIIDESGMPKERFSAEFPKEGPSILRIQQVVRGDSAAYFCASSPGQGSDTQYFGPGTRLTVL.

This chain joins TRBV25-1 and TRBJ2-1, with 14 nucleotides matching TRBD2. The CDR3 extends over 14 amino acids. Looked up from germline, CDR1 is MGHDK and CDR2 is SYGVNS. The trim removed 8 bases at V and 6 bases at J, leaving 3 bases unmatched. The CDR3 sequence: CASVTSGGGNEQFF. Written as DNA, the CDR3 is TGTGCCAGCGTGACTAGCGGGGGGGGCAATGAGCAGTTCTTC.

J is TRBJ2-7 and V is TRBV4-3, with D maybe TRBD1 (6 bases). V lost 0 bases and J lost 0, with 12 bases in between. Germline values: CDR1 LGHNA, CDR2 YSLEER. CDR3 length: 16 amino acids. This CDR3 is CASSQDLGQTSYEQYF. CDR3 DNA sequence: TGCGCCAGCAGCCAAGATTTAGGACAGACCTCCTACGAGCAGTACTTC.

The V gene is TRBV5-1, the J gene TRBJ1-2; 9 bases are a match to TRBD1. This CDR3 region has 15 residues. Trimming took 3 bases from V and 5 from J; bases not matched to a gene: 8. CDR1 is SGHRS, CDR2 YFSETQ, per germline. This chain's CDR3 is CASSSMDRGPYGYTF. CDR3 nucleotides: TGCGCCAGCAGCTCCATGGACAGGGGACCATATGGCTACACCTTC.

V usage is TRBV25-1 and J usage is TRBJ2-1, with 7 bases aligning to TRBD1. After removal of 6 bases from V and 0 bases from J, the junction contained 11 bases not matched to a gene. Germline CDR1 is MGHDK and CDR2 is SYGVNS. This CDR3 contains 17 residues. CDR3 bases: TGTGCCAGCAGAGGGAGAAGGGGGCTTAGCTCCTACAATGAGCAGTTCTTC. It is translated as CASRGRRGLSSYNEQFF. Full variable domain (missing parts from reference TRBV25-1 and TRBJ2-1): EADIYQTPRYLVIGTGKKITLECSQTMGHDKMYWYQQDPGMELHLIHYSYGVNSTEKGDLSSESTVSRIRTEHFPLTLESARPSHTSQYLCASRGRRGLSSYNEQFFGPGTRLTVL.

The chain has TRBV2 and TRBJ1-1; the D is unclear. The germline V gene encodes CDR1 SNHLY and CDR2 FYNNEI. The V gene lost 5 bases and the J gene lost 7 bases, with 11 bases spanning the gap. The CDR3 contains 12 residues. This CDR3 is CASSPQRDEAFF. CDR3 in DNA: TGTGCCAGCAGTCCGCAGCGAGATGAAGCTTTCTTT.

Only one count was recorded for this clone. The genes are TRBV6-5 and TRBJ1-6; weak D call: TRBD1 (6 bases). The V gene lost 8 bases and the J gene lost 0 bases, with 11 bases spanning the gap. The germline CDR1 and CDR2 sequences are MNHEY and SVGAGI. This CDR3 comprises 15 residues. In DNA, the CDR3 is TGTGCCAGCCTCCGGGACAACTCCTATAATTCACCCCTCCACTTT. It encodes CASLRDNSYNSPLHF.